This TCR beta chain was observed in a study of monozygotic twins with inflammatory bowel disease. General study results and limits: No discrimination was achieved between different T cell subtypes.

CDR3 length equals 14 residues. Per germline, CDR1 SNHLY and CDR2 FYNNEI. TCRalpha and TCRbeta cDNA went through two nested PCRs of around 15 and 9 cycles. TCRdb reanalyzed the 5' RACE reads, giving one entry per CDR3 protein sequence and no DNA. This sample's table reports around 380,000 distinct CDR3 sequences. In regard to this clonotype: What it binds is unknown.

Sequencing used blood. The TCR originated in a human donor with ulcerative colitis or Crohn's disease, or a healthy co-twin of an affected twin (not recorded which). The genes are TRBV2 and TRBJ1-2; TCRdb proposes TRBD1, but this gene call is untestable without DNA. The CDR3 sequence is CASSGEGQNYGYIF.